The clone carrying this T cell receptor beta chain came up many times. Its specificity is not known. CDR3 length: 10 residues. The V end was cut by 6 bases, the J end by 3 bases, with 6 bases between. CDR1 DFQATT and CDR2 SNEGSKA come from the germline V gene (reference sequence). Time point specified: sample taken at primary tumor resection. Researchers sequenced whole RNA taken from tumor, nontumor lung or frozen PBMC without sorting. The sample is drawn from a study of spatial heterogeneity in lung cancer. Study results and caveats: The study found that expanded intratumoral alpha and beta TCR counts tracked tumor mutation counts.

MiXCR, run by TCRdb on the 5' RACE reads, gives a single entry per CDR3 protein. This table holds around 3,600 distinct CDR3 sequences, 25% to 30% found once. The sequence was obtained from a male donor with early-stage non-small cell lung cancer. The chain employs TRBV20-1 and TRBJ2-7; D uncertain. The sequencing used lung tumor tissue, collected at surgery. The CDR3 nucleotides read TGCAGTGCCGTGGGCTACGAGCAGTACTTC. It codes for CSAVGYEQYF.